These T cell receptor beta chains were read from a single sample in a study of somatic mutations in cytotoxic T cells in rheumatoid arthritis. Here immunoSEQ multiplex PCR was the method, and the copy in TCRdb shows in-frame clones only, minus some. This sample has 20,000 or so clones, with about 85% found just once. Sequenced material: CD8+ T cells sorted from blood. The receptors shown here come from a woman aged 40 to 50 with rheumatoid arthritis. The CDR3 runs from the conserved cysteine through the conserved F or W.

J	V	CDR3
TRBJ2-7	TRBV30	CAWSKRGDEQYF
TRBJ2-7	TRBV5-8	CASSHDSGSSYEQYF
TRBJ2-7	TRBV1	CTSSPGGKEYF
TRBJ2-4	TRBV7-8	CASSLFGQGADIQYF
TRBJ1-6	TRBV7-2	CASSWGQGNSPLHF
TRBJ1-2	TRBV6-1	CASSEREVTSYGYTF
TRBJ1-2	TRBV4-1	CASSQGGQLNGGYTF
TRBJ1-5	TRBV7-9	CASSLGGWPEKSLDQPQHF
TRBJ1-1	TRBV10-3	CAISDPGIMNTEAFF
TRBJ2-5	TRBV15	CATLSRGETQYF
TRBJ2-7	TRBV12-5	CASGLVLAGGYYPYEQYF
TRBJ1-5	TRBV15	CATSVYGADQPQHF
TRBJ1-6	TRBV5-1	CASSLQRTHNSPLHF
TRBJ1-1	TRBV2	CASSETQGDTEAFF
TRBJ2-1	TRBV4-2	CASSPDRGGDPYNEQFF
TRBJ2-7	TRBV29-1	CSVVASPQVLEQYF
TRBJ1-2	TRBV30	CAWSPQAYGYTF
TRBJ2-6	TRBV7-9	CASSLGQLSTGANVLTF
TRBJ1-2	TRBV5-6	CASSWSPTGDNYGYTF
TRBJ2-7	TRBV6-1	CASSVGQSSYEQYF
TRBJ1-1	TRBV9	CASGRVTTEAFF
TRBJ2-1	TRBV7-2	CASSLASGSGRVMYEQFF
TRBJ2-7	TRBV6-6	CASTGTGGYEQYF
TRBJ1-4	TRBV29-1	CSVGSQEKLFF
TRBJ2-7	TRBV11-2	CASSATTAYEQYF
TRBJ2-7	TRBV16	CASSPRDRTPGHEQYF
TRBJ1-3	TRBV9	CASSLGGSAGNTIYF
TRBJ2-5	TRBV7-9	CASSHPQANGETQYF
TRBJ2-2	TRBV9	CASSADWASNTGELFF
TRBJ2-2	TRBV5-6	CASTRGLAILDDTGELFF
TRBJ1-4	TRBV5-4	CASSPSGSGEKLFF
TRBJ1-1	TRBV7-6	CASSPQGTDTEAFF
TRBJ2-3	TRBV7-9	CASSFKLDSTDTQYF
TRBJ2-7	TRBV30	CVWSIGGGLNEQYF
TRBJ1-5	TRBV4-1	CASSQEGGTGKKPQHF
TRBJ2-2	TRBV18	CASSPSSAVGTGELFF
TRBJ2-2	TRBV5-1	CASSLGQGNTGELFF
TRBJ1-1	TRBV6-1	CASSTLRQGAPEAFF
TRBJ2-4	TRBV19	CASRVTGGIQYF
TRBJ1-1	TRBV6-5	CASTRSGAGYTEAFF
TRBJ1-2	TRBV11-2	CASSLDVVTAYGYTF
TRBJ2-7	TRBV6-1	CASRSGTGYEQYF
TRBJ2-3	TRBV21-1	CASSRLLAGATTSTDTQYF
TRBJ2-7	TRBV7-6	CASSFGAGEGYEQYF
TRBJ2-1	TRBV25-1	CASSDTGTASYNEQFF
TRBJ1-2	TRBV6-6	CASSYGGLNYGYTF
TRBJ2-1	TRBV10-1	CASRGTTNEQFF
TRBJ2-3	TRBV5-1	CASSLQLAGGPATSTDTQYF
TRBJ2-1	TRBV27	CASSLGQNEQFF